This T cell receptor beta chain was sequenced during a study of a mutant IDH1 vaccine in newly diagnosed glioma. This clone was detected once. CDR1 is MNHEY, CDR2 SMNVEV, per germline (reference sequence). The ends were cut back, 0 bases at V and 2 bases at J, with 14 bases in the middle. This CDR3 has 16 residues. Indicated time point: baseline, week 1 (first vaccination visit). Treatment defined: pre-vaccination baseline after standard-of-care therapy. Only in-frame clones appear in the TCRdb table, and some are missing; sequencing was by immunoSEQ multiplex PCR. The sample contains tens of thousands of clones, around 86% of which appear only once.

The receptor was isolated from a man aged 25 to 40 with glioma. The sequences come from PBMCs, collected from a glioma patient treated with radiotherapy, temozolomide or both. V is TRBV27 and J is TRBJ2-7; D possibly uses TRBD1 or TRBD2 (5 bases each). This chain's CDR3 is CASSLSPGRITYEQYF. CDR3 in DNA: TGTGCCAGCAGTTTATCCCCGGGACGGATTACCTACGAGCAGTACTTC.